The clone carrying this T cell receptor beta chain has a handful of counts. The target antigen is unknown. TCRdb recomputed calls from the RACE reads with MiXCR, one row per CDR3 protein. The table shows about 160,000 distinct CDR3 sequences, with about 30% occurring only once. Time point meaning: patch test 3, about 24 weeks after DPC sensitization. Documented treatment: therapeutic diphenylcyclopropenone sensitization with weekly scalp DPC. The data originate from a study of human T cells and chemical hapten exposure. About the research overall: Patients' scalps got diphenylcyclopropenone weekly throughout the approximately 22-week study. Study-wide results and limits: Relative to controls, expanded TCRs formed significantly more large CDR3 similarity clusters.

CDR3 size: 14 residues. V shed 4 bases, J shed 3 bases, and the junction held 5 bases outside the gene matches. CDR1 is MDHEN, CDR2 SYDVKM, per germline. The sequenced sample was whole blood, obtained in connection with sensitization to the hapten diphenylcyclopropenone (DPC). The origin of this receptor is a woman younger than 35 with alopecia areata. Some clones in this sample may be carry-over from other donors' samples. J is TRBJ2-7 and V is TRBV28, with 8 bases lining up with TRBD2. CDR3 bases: TGTGCCAGCAGTTCACTAGCGGATGGCTACGAGCAGTACTTC. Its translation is CASSSLADGYEQYF.